What follows describes a single T cell receptor beta chain. The record originates from a study of blood T cell repertoires in COVID-19. Only in-frame clones appear in the TCRdb table, and some are missing; sequencing was by immunoSEQ multiplex PCR. Of roughly 190,000 clones listed, 82% are singletons. Between the trimmed V and J ends, which lost 3 bases and 5 bases, there was a span of 16 bases. The germline V gene encodes CDR1 DFQATT and CDR2 SNEGSKA (reference sequence). The CDR3 consists of 14 residues. Enrolled during active infection, Seattle patients were then followed longitudinally. This clonotype originated in a woman between 55 and 75 years old with COVID-19, enrolled during active disease. Sequencing input: peripheral blood. The V call is TRBV20-1, the J call TRBJ1-1; no clear D. As DNA, the CDR3 is TGCAGTGCTAGTAATCCGGGGAGGGATACTGAAGCTTTCTTT. Encoded protein: CSASNPGRDTEAFF.